The source of this T cell receptor (beta chain) is a study of graft-versus-host responses after intestinal transplantation. Study background: After anti-thymocyte globulin induction, recipients took tacrolimus and steroids for three to four years.

V lost 5 bases and J 7 bases, leaving 12 bases between the germline ends. Germline V lookup: CDR1 MNHEY, CDR2 SVGAGI. The CDR3 has 12 amino acids. Data came from immunoSEQ multiplex PCR; TCRdb stores just in-frame clones and leaves some out. The sample carries roughly 85,000 clones, more than 85% recorded once. A word on this clone: Its antigen is not identified.

Regarding the study as a whole: Peak levels of circulating GvH clones tracked with early post-transplant HvG declines. Recipient marrow showed GvH clones, some seen first in ileum or blood. In patients with graft-donor T cell macrochimerism, allograft graft-versus-host to host-versus-graft clonal ratios were high.

The material sequenced was unstimulated CD8+ T cells sorted from spleen or lymph node cells, taken before transplant. The rearrangement uses TRBV6-5 and TRBJ2-7; D is perhaps TRBD1 or TRBD2 (5 bases each). The sequence was obtained from a human donor who was the organ donor for an intestinal transplant. DNA for the CDR3: TGTGCCAGCAGTCCCGGGACGAGGGAGCAGTACTTC. It codes for CASSPGTREQYF.